This T cell receptor (beta chain) was sequenced in a study of Graves' ophthalmopathy and Graves' hyperthyroidism. This CDR3 is built from 13 residues. Trimming stripped 1 base from V and 6 bases from J, with 7 bases between. Findings of the study overall: Blood was where most expanded thyroid clonotypes above 0.001 frequency also turned up.

This clonotype was recorded at least ten times. Its antigen is unidentified. Beta-chain TCR CDR3 regions were amplified from RNA transcripts. The authors performed first-round RT-PCR with HTBI primers and then a second-round multiplex PCR. TCRdb redid the calling of the multiplex PCR reads with MiXCR, one entry per CDR3 protein. The table shows fewer than 350,000 distinct CDR3 sequences, with 17% occurring only once. The clonotype comes from an adult man with Graves' ophthalmopathy. The chain uses TRBV12-3 or TRBV12-4 and TRBJ1-5; no clear D gene. The sequenced material came from peripheral blood. The CDR3 loop is CASSLGTSQPQHF. CDR3 bases: TGTGCCAGCAGTTTAGGGACCTCTCAGCCCCAGCATTTT.